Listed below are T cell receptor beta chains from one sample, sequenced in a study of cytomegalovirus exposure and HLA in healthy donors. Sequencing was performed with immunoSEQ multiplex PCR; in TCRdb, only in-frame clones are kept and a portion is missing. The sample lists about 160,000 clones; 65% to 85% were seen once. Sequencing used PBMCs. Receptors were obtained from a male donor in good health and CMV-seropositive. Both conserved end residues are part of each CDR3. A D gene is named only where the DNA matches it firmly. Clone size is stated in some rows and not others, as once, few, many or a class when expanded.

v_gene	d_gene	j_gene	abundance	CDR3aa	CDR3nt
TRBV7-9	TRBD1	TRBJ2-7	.	CASSSGQKHYEQYF	TGTGCCAGCAGCTCGGGACAGAAACACTACGAGCAGTACTTC
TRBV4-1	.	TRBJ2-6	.	CASSSLRQGPSGANVLTF	TGCGCCAGCAGCTCTCTACGGCAGGGCCCCTCTGGGGCCAACGTCCTGACTTTC
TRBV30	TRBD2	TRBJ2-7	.	CAWSVSGSSYEQYF	TGTGCCTGGAGTGTCAGCGGGAGTTCCTACGAGCAGTACTTC
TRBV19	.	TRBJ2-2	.	CASSSELKNTGELFF	TGTGCCAGTAGTAGCGAACTGAAGAACACCGGGGAGCTGTTTTTT
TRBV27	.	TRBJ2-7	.	CASSSRTLTYYEQYF	TGTGCCAGCAGTTCAAGAACCCTAACTTACTACGAGCAGTACTTC
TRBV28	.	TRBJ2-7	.	CASSHYEQYF	TGTGCCAGCAGTCACTACGAGCAGTACTTC
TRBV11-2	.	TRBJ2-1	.	CAGSSGFSYNEQFF	TGTGCCGGGTCGAGCGGGTTCTCCTACAATGAGCAGTTCTTC
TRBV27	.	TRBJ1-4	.	CASRQGPEKLFF	TGTGCCAGCAGACAGGGTCCTGAAAAACTGTTTTTT
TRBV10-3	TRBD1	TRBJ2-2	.	CAISELGQGTRGSHTGELFF	TGTGCCATCAGTGAGTTGGGACAGGGAACCAGGGGGTCCCACACCGGGGAGCTGTTTTTT
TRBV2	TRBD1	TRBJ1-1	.	CASNPGVDRGAFF	TGTGCCAGCAACCCTGGGGTTGACAGGGGGGCTTTCTTT
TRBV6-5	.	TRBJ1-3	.	CASSSLLYSGNTIYF	TGTGCCAGCAGTTCCCTACTCTACTCTGGAAACACCATATATTTT
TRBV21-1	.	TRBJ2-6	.	CASSIDRDRGLSGANVLTF	TGTGCCAGCAGCATTGACCGGGACAGGGGGCTGTCTGGGGCCAACGTCCTGACTTTC
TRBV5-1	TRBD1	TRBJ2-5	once	CASSSFATGGQETQYF	TGCGCCAGCAGCTCTTTTGCTACAGGGGGACAAGAGACCCAGTACTTC
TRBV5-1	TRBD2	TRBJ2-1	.	CASSDPAGGGEEQFF	TGCGCCAGCAGCGATCCGGCGGGAGGCGGGGAAGAGCAGTTCTTC
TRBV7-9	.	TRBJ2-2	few	CASRPYGELFF	TGTGCCAGCAGGCCCTACGGGGAGCTGTTTTTT
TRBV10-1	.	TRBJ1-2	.	CASSAAGNPNYGYTF	TGCGCCAGCAGTGCAGCAGGAAATCCAAACTATGGCTACACCTTC
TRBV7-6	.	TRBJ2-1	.	CASSLVGLGGNEQFF	TGTGCCAGCAGCTTAGTGGGGCTTGGAGGGAATGAGCAGTTCTTC
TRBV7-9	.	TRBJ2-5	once	CSSSRLREGTQYF	TGTTCCAGCAGCCGTCTGCGGGAAGGGACCCAGTACTTC
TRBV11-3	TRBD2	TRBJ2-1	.	CAWGGLAGSSSYNEQFF	TGTGCCTGGGGGGGACTAGCGGGATCCAGCTCCTACAATGAGCAGTTCTTC
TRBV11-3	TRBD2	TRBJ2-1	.	CASSLTTLAGGPYNEQFF	TGTGCCAGCAGCCTAACCACCCTAGCGGGAGGGCCTTACAATGAGCAGTTCTTC
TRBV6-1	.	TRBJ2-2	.	CASSSNGELFF	TGTGCCAGCAGTTCCAACGGGGAGCTGTTTTTT
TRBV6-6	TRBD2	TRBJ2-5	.	CASSYGRLAPETQYF	TGTGCCAGCAGTTACGGCAGACTAGCCCCCGAGACCCAGTACTTC
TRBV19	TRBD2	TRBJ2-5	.	CASSPLGPSSGGETQYF	TGTGCCAGTAGCCCCCTTGGGCCTAGCAGCGGGGGAGAGACCCAGTACTTC
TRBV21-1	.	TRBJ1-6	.	CASSKVDGQGNNSPLHF	TGTGCCAGCAGCAAAGTTGATGGACAGGGGAATAATTCACCCCTCCACTTT
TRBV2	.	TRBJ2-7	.	CASREPTFSYEQYF	TGTGCCAGCAGGGAACCGACATTTTCCTACGAGCAGTACTTC
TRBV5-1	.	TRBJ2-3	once	CASSLVGEVDSQYF	TGCGCCAGCAGCTTGGTAGGGGAAGTGGATTCGCAGTATTTT
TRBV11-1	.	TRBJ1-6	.	CASSLTQGNNSPLHF	TGTGCCAGCAGCTTAACACAGGGTAATAATTCACCCCTCCACTTT
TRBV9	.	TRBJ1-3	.	CASSSRQSGNTIYF	TGTGCCAGCAGCTCCCGACAGTCTGGAAACACCATATATTTT
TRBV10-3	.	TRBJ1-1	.	CAIGGPGNTEAFF	TGTGCCATCGGAGGACCCGGGAACACTGAAGCTTTCTTT
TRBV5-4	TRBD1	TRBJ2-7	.	CASSSGQGEQYF	TGTGCCAGCAGCTCCGGACAGGGGGAGCAGTACTTC
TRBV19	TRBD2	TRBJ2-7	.	CASTREGDAAYEQYF	TGTGCCAGTACTCGGGAGGGGGACGCAGCCTACGAGCAGTACTTC
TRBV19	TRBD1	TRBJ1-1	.	CASSLQGFHTEAFF	TGTGCCAGTAGTTTACAGGGGTTCCACACTGAAGCTTTCTTT
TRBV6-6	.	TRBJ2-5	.	CASMSSETQYF	TGTGCCAGCATGAGTTCGGAGACCCAGTACTTC
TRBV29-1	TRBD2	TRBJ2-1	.	CSVGLAGLGEQFF	TGCAGCGTTGGCCTAGCGGGACTTGGGGAGCAGTTCTTC
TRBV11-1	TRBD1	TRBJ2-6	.	CASSFDRGGTGANVLTF	TGTGCCAGCAGCTTTGACAGGGGTGGTACTGGGGCCAACGTCCTGACTTTC
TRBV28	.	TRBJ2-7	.	CASTRIADDYEQYF	TGTGCCAGCACCCGTATAGCGGACGACTACGAGCAGTACTTC
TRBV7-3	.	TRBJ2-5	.	CASSFVGGGETQYF	TGTGCCAGCAGCTTTGTAGGGGGTGGGGAGACCCAGTACTTC
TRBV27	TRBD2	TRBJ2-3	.	CASSTHLTSGRVEDTQYF	TGTGCCAGCAGTACTCATCTGACTAGCGGGAGAGTGGAAGATACGCAGTATTTT
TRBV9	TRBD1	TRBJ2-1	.	CASSDLDRVYNEQFF	TGTGCCAGCAGCGACTTGGACAGGGTATACAATGAGCAGTTCTTC
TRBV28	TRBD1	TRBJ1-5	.	CASSQAAGGFQPQHF	TGTGCCAGCAGTCAAGCGGCAGGGGGCTTTCAGCCCCAGCATTTT
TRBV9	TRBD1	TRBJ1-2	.	CASSPREGAGGYTF	TGTGCCAGCAGCCCCCGTGAGGGGGCAGGTGGCTACACCTTC
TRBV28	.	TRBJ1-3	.	CASSSVVNQISGNTIYF	TGTGCCAGCAGTTCCGTCGTGAATCAGATCTCTGGAAACACCATATATTTT
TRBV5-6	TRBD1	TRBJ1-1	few	CASSLAQTGAEAFF	TGTGCCAGCAGCTTGGCCCAAACAGGGGCTGAAGCTTTCTTT
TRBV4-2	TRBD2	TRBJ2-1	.	CASSQASGGVSNEQFF	TGTGCCAGCAGCCAAGCTTCGGGGGGGGTGAGCAATGAGCAGTTCTTC